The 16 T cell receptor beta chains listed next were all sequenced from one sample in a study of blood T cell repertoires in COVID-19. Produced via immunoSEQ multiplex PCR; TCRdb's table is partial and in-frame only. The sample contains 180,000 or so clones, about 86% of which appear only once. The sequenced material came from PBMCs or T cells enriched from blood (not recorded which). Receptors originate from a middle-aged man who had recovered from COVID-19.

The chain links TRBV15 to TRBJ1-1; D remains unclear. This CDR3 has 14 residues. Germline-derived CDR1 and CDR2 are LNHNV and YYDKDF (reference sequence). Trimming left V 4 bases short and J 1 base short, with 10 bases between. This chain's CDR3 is CATSITRENTEAFF. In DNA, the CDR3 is TGTGCCACCAGCATAACCCGGGAGAACACTGAAGCTTTCTTT.

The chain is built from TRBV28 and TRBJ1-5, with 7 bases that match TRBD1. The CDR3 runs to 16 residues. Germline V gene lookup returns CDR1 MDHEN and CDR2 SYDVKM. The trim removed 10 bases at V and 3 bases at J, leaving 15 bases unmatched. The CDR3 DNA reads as TGTGCCACCATTCCATCGACACAGGGGATCAATCAGCCCCAGCATTTT. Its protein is CATIPSTQGINQPQHF.

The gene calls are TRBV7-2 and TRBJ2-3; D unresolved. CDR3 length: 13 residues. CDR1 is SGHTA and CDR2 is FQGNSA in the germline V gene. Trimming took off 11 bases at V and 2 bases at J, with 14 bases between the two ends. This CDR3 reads CAVGRLYTDTQYF. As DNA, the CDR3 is TGTGCCGTTGGCAGACTTTACACAGATACGCAGTATTTT.

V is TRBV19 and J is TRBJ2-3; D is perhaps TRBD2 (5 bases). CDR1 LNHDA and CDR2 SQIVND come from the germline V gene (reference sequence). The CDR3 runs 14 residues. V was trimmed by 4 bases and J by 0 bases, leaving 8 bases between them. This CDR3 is CASSRPGSTDTQYF. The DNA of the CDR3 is TGTGCCAGTAGTAGACCGGGGAGCACAGATACGCAGTATTTT.

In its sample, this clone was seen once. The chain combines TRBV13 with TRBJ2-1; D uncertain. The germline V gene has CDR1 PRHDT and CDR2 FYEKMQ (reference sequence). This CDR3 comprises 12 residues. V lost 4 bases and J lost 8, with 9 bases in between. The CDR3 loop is CASSSVVHEQFF. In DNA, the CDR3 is TGTGCCAGCAGCTCCGTCGTTCATGAGCAGTTCTTC. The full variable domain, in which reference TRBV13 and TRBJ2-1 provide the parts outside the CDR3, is AAGVIQSPRHLIKEKRETATLKCYPIPRHDTVYWYQQGPGQDPQFLISFYEKMQSDKGSIPDRFSAQQFSDYHSELNMSSLELGDSALYFCASSSVVHEQFFGPGTRLTVL.

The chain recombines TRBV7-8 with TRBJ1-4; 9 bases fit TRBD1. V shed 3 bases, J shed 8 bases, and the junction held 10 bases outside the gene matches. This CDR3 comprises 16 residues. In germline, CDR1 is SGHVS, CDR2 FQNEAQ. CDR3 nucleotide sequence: TGTGCCAGCAGCTTGGGGACAGGGCGGTATGGGGAAAAACTGTTTTTT. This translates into CASSLGTGRYGEKLFF. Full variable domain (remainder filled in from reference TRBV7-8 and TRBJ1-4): GAGVSQSPRYKVAKRGQDVALRCDPISGHVSLFWYQQALGQGPEFLTYFQNEAQLDKSGLPSDRFFAERPEGSVSTLKIQRTQQEDSAVYLCASSLGTGRYGEKLFFGSGTQLSVL.

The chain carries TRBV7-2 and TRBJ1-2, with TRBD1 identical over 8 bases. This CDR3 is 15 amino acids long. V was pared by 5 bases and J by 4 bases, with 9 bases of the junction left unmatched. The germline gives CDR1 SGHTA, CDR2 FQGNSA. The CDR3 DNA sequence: TGTGCCAGCAGCGTTGTACAGGACAGGGCCTATGGCTACACCTTC. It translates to CASSVVQDRAYGYTF.

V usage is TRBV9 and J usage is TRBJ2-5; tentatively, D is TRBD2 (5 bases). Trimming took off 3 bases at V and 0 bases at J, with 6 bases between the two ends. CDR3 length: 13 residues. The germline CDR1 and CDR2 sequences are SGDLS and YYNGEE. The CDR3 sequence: CASSADYQETQYF. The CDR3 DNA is TGTGCCAGCAGCGCGGACTACCAAGAGACCCAGTACTTC.

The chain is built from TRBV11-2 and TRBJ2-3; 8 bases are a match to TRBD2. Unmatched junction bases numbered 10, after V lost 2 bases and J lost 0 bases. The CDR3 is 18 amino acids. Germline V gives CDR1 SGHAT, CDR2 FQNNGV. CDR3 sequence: CASSLSPLAGRSTDTQYF. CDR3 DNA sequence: TGTGCCAGCAGCTTAAGCCCGCTAGCGGGCCGAAGCACAGATACGCAGTATTTT.

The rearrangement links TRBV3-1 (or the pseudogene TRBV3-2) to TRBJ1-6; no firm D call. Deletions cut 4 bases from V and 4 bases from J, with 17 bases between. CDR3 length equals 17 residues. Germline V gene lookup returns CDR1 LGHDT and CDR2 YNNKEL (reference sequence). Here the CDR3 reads CASSPRPPSTYNSPLHF. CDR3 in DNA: TGTGCCAGCAGCCCCAGGCCCCCTTCCACTTATAATTCACCCCTCCACTTT.

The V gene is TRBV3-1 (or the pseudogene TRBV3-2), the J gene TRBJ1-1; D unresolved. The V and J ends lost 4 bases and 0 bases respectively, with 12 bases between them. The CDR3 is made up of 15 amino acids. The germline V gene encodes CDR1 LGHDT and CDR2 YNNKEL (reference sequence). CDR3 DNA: TGTGCCAGCAGCCTAGGGAGTTTTATGAACACTGAAGCTTTCTTT. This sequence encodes CASSLGSFMNTEAFF.

The CDR3 nucleotides read TGCGCCAGCAGCCAAGAACCGAGGGCGTTGGACTATGGCTACACCTTC. It codes for CASSQEPRALDYGYTF. The gene calls are TRBV4-3 and TRBJ1-2; D not resolved. This CDR3 is built from 16 residues. Trimming took 0 bases from V and 3 from J, leaving 14 bases between them. CDR1 is LGHNA, CDR2 YSLEER, per germline.

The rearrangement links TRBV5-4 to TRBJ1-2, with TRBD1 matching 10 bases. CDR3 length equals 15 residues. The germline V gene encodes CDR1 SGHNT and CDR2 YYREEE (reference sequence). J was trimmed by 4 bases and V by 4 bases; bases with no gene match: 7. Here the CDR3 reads CASSKTGGAPYGYTF. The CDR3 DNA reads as TGTGCCAGCAGCAAGACAGGGGGCGCTCCCTATGGCTACACCTTC.

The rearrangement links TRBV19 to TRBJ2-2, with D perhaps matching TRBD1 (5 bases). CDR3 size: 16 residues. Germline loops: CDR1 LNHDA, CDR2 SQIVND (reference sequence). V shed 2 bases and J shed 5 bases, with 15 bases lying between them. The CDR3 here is CASSISNPGRTGELFF. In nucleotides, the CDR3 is TGTGCCAGTAGTATAAGTAATCCAGGGCGAACCGGGGAGCTGTTTTTT.

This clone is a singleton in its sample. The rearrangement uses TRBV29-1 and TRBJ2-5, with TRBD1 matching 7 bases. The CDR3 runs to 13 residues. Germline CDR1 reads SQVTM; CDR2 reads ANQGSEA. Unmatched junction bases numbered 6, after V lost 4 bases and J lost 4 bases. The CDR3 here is CSVATGQRETQYF. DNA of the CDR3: TGCAGCGTTGCGACGGGACAGAGAGAGACCCAGTACTTC.

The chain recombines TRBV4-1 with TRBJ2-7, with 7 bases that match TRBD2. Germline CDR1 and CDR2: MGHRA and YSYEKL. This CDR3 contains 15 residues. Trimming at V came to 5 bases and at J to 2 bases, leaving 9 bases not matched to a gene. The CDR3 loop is CASSSPQRGAYEQYF. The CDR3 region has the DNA TGCGCCAGCAGCTCTCCCCAGCGGGGCGCCTACGAGCAGTACTTC.